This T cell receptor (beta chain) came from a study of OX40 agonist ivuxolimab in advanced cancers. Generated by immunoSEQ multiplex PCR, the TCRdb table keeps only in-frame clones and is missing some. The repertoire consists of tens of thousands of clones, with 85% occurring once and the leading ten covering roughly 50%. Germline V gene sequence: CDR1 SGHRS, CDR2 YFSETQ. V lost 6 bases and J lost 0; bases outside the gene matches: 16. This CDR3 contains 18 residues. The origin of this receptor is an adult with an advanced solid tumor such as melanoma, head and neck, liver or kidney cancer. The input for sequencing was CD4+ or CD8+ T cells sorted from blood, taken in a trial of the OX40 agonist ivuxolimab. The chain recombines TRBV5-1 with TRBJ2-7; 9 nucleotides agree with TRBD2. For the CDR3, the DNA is TGCGCCAGCACCCAAACCTATTTAGCGGGGGACCCCTCCTACGAGCAGTACTTC. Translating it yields CASTQTYLAGDPSYEQYF.